The rows below give T cell receptor beta chains drawn from one sample of a study of cytomegalovirus exposure and HLA in healthy donors. The protocol was immunoSEQ multiplex PCR, while the TCRdb copy is restricted to in-frame clones and leaves out a portion. Of tens of thousands of clones listed, roughly 90% were seen once; the top ten hold around 2.1%. Material: PBMCs. The receptors come from a man aged 30 to 39 in good health and CMV-seronegative. Each CDR3 is given with its conserved first and last residue. Each record gives: clone size, D gene, J gene, V gene, CDR3 protein, CDR3 DNA. D genes are given only for firm matches. The listing skips clone size in some rows; elsewhere it reads once, few, many or a size class.

>-|-|TRBJ1-1|TRBV28
CASSLSGRNTEAFF
TGTGCCAGCAGTTTATCAGGGCGGAACACTGAAGCTTTCTTT
>-|TRBD2|TRBJ2-7|TRBV11-2
CASSQYSGPSYEQYF
TGTGCCAGCAGCCAATATAGCGGGCCATCCTACGAGCAGTACTTC
>many|-|TRBJ1-4|TRBV10-2
CASSESVEGEKLFF
TGCGCCAGCAGTGAGTCGGTCGAGGGTGAAAAACTGTTTTTT
>-|-|TRBJ2-2|TRBV28
CASSLRQEGLFF
TGTGCCAGCAGTTTACGGCAGGAGGGGCTGTTTTTT
>-|-|TRBJ2-3|TRBV30
CAWTATRYADTQYF
TGTGCCTGGACGGCAACGCGGTACGCAGATACGCAGTATTTT
>once|TRBD2|TRBJ2-1|TRBV10-2
CASNSRPELAAYNEQFF
TGCGCCAGCAACTCGAGGCCGGAACTAGCGGCCTACAATGAGCAGTTCTTC
>-|-|TRBJ2-4|TRBV19
CASSGPHREYLAKNIQYF
TGTGCCAGTAGTGGGCCCCACCGGGAATACTTAGCCAAAAACATTCAGTACTTC
>-|TRBD2|TRBJ2-1|TRBV19
CASSVGLAGGYNEQFF
TGTGCCAGTAGTGTCGGACTAGCGGGGGGATACAATGAGCAGTTCTTC
>-|-|TRBJ2-7|TRBV4-2
CASSQANTRREQYF
TGTGCCAGCAGCCAAGCAAATACCCGCCGGGAGCAGTACTTC
>-|-|TRBJ1-1|TRBV5-1
CASSRRTVSNTEAFF
TGCGCCAGCAGCCGGAGGACAGTATCGAACACTGAAGCTTTCTTT
>few|TRBD2|TRBJ2-1|TRBV6-1
CASSEKAGAGYNEQFF
TGTGCCAGCAGTGAAAAAGCGGGGGCAGGCTACAATGAGCAGTTCTTC
>-|-|TRBJ1-3|TRBV5-1
CASSLSQGGGNTIYF
TGCGCCAGCAGCTTGAGTCAGGGAGGTGGAAACACCATATATTTT
>-|-|TRBJ2-1|TRBV5-4
CASSSRGNEQFF
TGTGCCAGCAGCTCCAGAGGCAATGAGCAGTTCTTC